Below are 13 T cell receptor beta chains sequenced from a single sample in a study of metastatic and nonmetastatic thyroid tumors. TCRdb re-clonotyped the PCR reads through MiXCR. The sample records tens of thousands of clones, about 16% being singletons. Patients were all untreated before their thyroid surgery. The sequencing input was blood. The receptor set was obtained from a female donor with papillary thyroid cancer or a benign thyroid nodule (not recorded which). Some clones in this sample may be carry-over from other donors' samples.

Worth noting for this clone: A much larger clone sits a single nucleotide away, making a read error possible. The J gene is TRBJ2-3, the V gene TRBV10-3; D call uncertain. V shed 0 bases and J shed 5 bases, with 6 bases lying between them. The CDR3 has 13 amino acids. Germline assignment: CDR1 ENHRY and CDR2 SYGVKD. The CDR3 loop is CAISESTVDTQYF. CDR3 coding DNA: TGTGCCATCAGTGAGTCGACGGTAGATACGCAGTATTTT.

The chain carries TRBV6-1 and TRBJ2-2; maybe TRBD2 (6 bases). Trimming pared 6 bases from V and 6 bases from J, leaving 14 bases between. This CDR3 contains 14 residues. Germline CDR1 is MNHNS and CDR2 is SASEGT. DNA for the CDR3: TGTGCCAGCAGCGGCGGGACTTTCCCCGGGGAGCTGTTTTTT. This encodes CASSGGTFPGELFF.

This clone was counted once. Given a much more abundant clone one base away, this may be a read error. V gene TRBV5-4 combines with J gene TRBJ2-3, with a possible D match to TRBD1 (6 bases). The V gene's germline CDR1 is SGHNT and CDR2 YYREEE (reference sequence). The CDR3 covers 15 residues. CDR3 DNA: TGTGCCAGCGGCTTGGCCCAGGGGCGCACAGATACGCAGTATTTT. As protein: CASGLAQGRTDTQYF.

Concerning this clone itself: One end of the junction does not line up with germline, which may come from a read error. CDR3 in amino acids: CSVSVSPNRPQHF. Written as DNA, the CDR3 is TGCAGCGTTTCCGTGTCCCCGAATCGGCCCCAGCATTTT. The genes are TRBV29-1 and TRBJ1-5, with D unclear. CDR1 SQVTM and CDR2 ANQGSEA come from the germline V gene. This CDR3 has 13 amino acids.

V is TRBV11-2 and J is TRBJ2-7; TRBD1 matches at 9 bases. Germline V gene lookup returns CDR1 SGHAT and CDR2 FQNNGV. J lost 2 bases, V lost 4 bases, and 6 bases had no gene match. The CDR3 contains 15 residues. The CDR3 is CASSSGTGRTYEQYF. The CDR3 DNA follows: TGTGCCAGCAGCTCCGGGACAGGGAGGACCTACGAGCAGTACTTC.

This clone has a count of ten or more. In DNA, the CDR3 is TGTGCCACCGGGGAGACGGCCGGAGATACGCAGTATTTT. Translation: CATGETAGDTQYF. This chain joins TRBV24-1 and TRBJ2-3, with TRBD2 as a possible D gene (5 bases). V was pared by 9 bases and J by 5 bases, with 14 bases between. Germline V CDR1 and CDR2: KGHDR, SFDVKD. The CDR3 is 13 amino acids.

This clone is medium-sized in the sample. This chain uses TRBV6-1 with TRBJ1-2, with a weak D call TRBD1 (6 bases). This CDR3 has 12 amino acids. From germline, CDR1 is MNHNS and CDR2 SASEGT. Trimming removed 4 bases from V and 3 bases from J, with 6 bases in between. CDR3: CASSAGDYGYTF. CDR3 DNA sequence: TGTGCCAGCAGTGCAGGGGACTATGGCTACACCTTC.

This clone was detected only a few times. Mismatch with germline at one junction end may stem from a read error. The chain employs TRBV6-1 and TRBJ2-7; D is perhaps TRBD2 (6 bases). Germline lookup yields CDR1 MNHNS and CDR2 SASEGT. The CDR3 consists of 13 residues. CDR3 sequence (DNA): TGTGCCACCGGGAATAGCGGAACCTACGAGAAGTACTTC. This translates into CATGNSGTYEKYF.

This clone has only a few counts. The rearrangement links TRBV28 to TRBJ2-2, with no clear D. V lost 5 bases to trimming and J lost 5 bases, with 15 bases between them. Looked up from germline, CDR1 is MDHEN and CDR2 is SYDVKM. The CDR3 is made up of 15 amino acids. This CDR3 reads CASSVYSEKTGELFF. CDR3 in DNA: TGTGCCAGCAGTGTGTACAGTGAAAAGACCGGGGAGCTGTTTTTT.

This clone was recorded at least ten times. The gene calls are TRBV20-1 and TRBJ2-7; 10 bases line up with TRBD1. CDR1 is DFQATT, CDR2 SNEGSKA, per germline (reference sequence). The CDR3 extends over 13 amino acids. V trimming: 8 bases; J trimming: 7 bases; junction bases outside the gene matches: 11. CDR3 in DNA: TGCAGTACCGCGACAGGGGGCAAGGGGGAGCAGTACTTC. Protein product: CSTATGGKGEQYF.

This clone was observed many times. The chain is built from TRBV7-9 and TRBJ2-7, with D hard to call. Trimming stripped 1 base from V and 0 bases from J, with 7 bases between. There are 14 residues in the CDR3. Germline CDR1 reads SEHNR; CDR2 reads FQNEAQ (reference sequence). CDR3 nucleotide sequence: TGTGCCAGCAGCTTAGAGCAGGACTCCTACGAGCAGTACTTC. It codes for CASSLEQDSYEQYF.

This clone was counted many times. The J gene is TRBJ2-5, the V gene TRBV27; D is possibly TRBD2 (5 bases). The CDR3 loop spans 14 amino acids. V was clipped by 0 bases and J by 0 bases, with 5 bases between them. Germline V lookup: CDR1 MNHEY, CDR2 SMNVEV (reference sequence). The CDR3, as DNA: TGTGCCAGCAGTTTATCCGGGAACCAAGAGACCCAGTACTTC. Amino acid sequence: CASSLSGNQETQYF.

This clone was seen repeatedly, ten times or more. This chain links TRBV27 with TRBJ2-7; either TRBD1 or TRBD2 may supply D (5 bases each). V dropped 2 bases and J dropped 2 bases, with 13 bases sitting between them. The germline gives CDR1 MNHEY, CDR2 SMNVEV (reference sequence). The CDR3 runs 15 residues. The CDR3 loop reads CASSLGAGLTYEQYF. The DNA for the CDR3 is TGTGCCAGCAGTTTAGGGGCGGGTTTAACCTACGAGCAGTACTTC.